Below, 21 T cell receptor beta chains from the same sample are listed, as sequenced in a study of blood T cell repertoires in COVID-19 (dated by TCRdb to 2018 to 2021). The receptor library was made with the immunoSEQ multiplex PCR assay. This is the immuneACCESS table as TCRdb keeps it, with only in-frame sequences that have V and J called. A part of the clones is gone; compared with another copy, unresolved V genes explain less than half, and the rest is unexplained. The sample has some 180,000 clones on record, approximately 89% of them singletons. Around 7.5% of the sample belongs to the ten largest clones. The sample was peripheral blood. These receptors were obtained from an older woman with acute or convalescent COVID-19.

The chain has TRBV11-1 and TRBJ1-2, with D perhaps TRBD1 (6 bases). Trimming removed 5 bases at V and 8 bases at J, with 15 bases between. The CDR3 covers 13 residues. In germline, CDR1 is SGHAT, CDR2 FQDESV (reference sequence). This chain's CDR3 is CASSNRDVGGYTF. In DNA form, the CDR3 reads TGTGCCAGCAGCAACAGGGATGTTGGCGGCTACACCTTC. The complete variable domain, with remaining parts taken from reference TRBV11-1 and TRBJ1-2, reads EAEVAQSPRYKITEKSQAVAFWCDPISGHATLYWYRQILGQGPELLVQFQDESVVDDSQLPKDRFSAERLKGVDSTLKIQPAELGDSAMYLCASSNRDVGGYTFGSGTRLTVV.

The V call is TRBV5-1, the J call TRBJ1-3; D not resolved. V lost 5 bases to trimming and J lost 4 bases, with 10 bases between them. From germline, CDR1 is SGHRS and CDR2 YFSETQ. The CDR3 loop spans 13 amino acids. CDR3 residues: CASRISGGNTIYF. The CDR3 bases are TGCGCCAGCAGAATTTCGGGGGGAAACACCATATATTTT.

This clone was picked up one time. The chain employs TRBV12-3 or TRBV12-4 and TRBJ1-2, with TRBD1 matching 8 bases. The ends lost 5 bases at V and 4 bases at J; junction bases unmatched: 3. CDR3 length: 13 residues. The DNA for the CDR3 is TGTGCCAGCAGTCTCGACAGGGGCTATGGCTACACCTTC. This translates into CASSLDRGYGYTF.

The CDR3 spells CASSLVGTGYTEAFF. The CDR3 coding sequence is TGTGCCAGCAGCCTAGTCGGGACAGGATACACTGAAGCTTTCTTT. The chain employs TRBV9 and TRBJ1-1; 8 bases agree with TRBD1. With V trimmed by 4 bases and J by 3 bases, 8 bases remained unmatched. This CDR3 has 15 residues. CDR1 is SGDLS and CDR2 is YYNGEE in the germline V gene.

J is TRBJ1-4 and V is TRBV29-1, with D possibly being TRBD1 (5 bases). The CDR3 length is 11 residues. Germline loops: CDR1 SQVTM, CDR2 ANQGSEA. V was cut by 7 bases and J by 8 bases, with 11 bases left in between. The CDR3 coding sequence is TGCAGCGCAGGGAGGAACGAAAAACTGTTTTTT. Translated, it gives CSAGRNEKLFF.

V gene TRBV6-4 combines with J gene TRBJ1-6; D call uncertain. The CDR3 extends over 12 amino acids. Per the germline V gene, CDR1 is MRHNA and CDR2 is SNTAGT. V shed 0 bases and J shed 13 bases, with 7 bases lying between them. The CDR3 loop reads CASSDSKLPLHF. The CDR3 DNA sequence: TGTGCCAGCAGTGACTCAAAGCTCCCCCTCCACTTT.

V and J are TRBV7-2 and TRBJ2-1; 9 positions agree with TRBD2. V lost 5 bases, J lost 7 bases, and 15 bases stayed unmatched. Germline lookup yields CDR1 SGHTA and CDR2 FQGNSA. This CDR3 is 17 amino acids long. The CDR3 bases are TGTGCCAGCAGCCTAACTATCTCGCGGGAGGGCCGGAATGAGCAGTTCTTC. Translation gives CASSLTISREGRNEQFF. Combining the CDR3 with reference TRBV7-2 and TRBJ2-1 gives the whole variable domain GAGVSQSPSNKVTEKGKDVELRCDPISGHTALYWYRQSLGQGLEFLIYFQGNSAPDKSGLPSDRFSAERTGGSVSTLTIQRTQQEDSAVYLCASSLTISREGRNEQFFGPGTRLTVL.

This chain connects TRBV5-6 to TRBJ1-4; TRBD1 aligns across 10 bases. Looked up from germline, CDR1 is SGHDT and CDR2 is YYEEEE. CDR3 length equals 14 residues. V dropped 4 bases and J dropped 8; count of bases not matched to a gene: 5. The CDR3 DNA reads TGTGCCAGCAGCGCGACAGGGGGCGGGGAAAAACTGTTTTTT. It translates to CASSATGGGEKLFF.

The chain recombines TRBV27 with TRBJ2-3; 9 bases fit TRBD2. The CDR3 contains 18 residues. J gave up 0 bases and V 1 base, and 8 bases lay outside the gene matches. Germline V lookup: CDR1 MNHEY, CDR2 SMNVEV (reference sequence). The CDR3 coding sequence is TGTGCCAGCAGTTTATTCGGGATTAGCGGGAGTAGCACAGATACGCAGTATTTT. This encodes CASSLFGISGSSTDTQYF.

The CDR3 DNA reads as TGTGCCAGCAGTTACTTGGGGGGACGCCCTGAAGCTTTCTTT. Protein: CASSYLGGRPEAFF. This chain links TRBV6-5 with TRBJ1-1, with D maybe TRBD1 (5 bases). The V gene's germline CDR1 is MNHEY and CDR2 SVGAGI. V gave up 1 base and J gave up 6 bases, with 12 bases separating them. The CDR3 consists of 14 residues.

The count of this clone is one. Germline is not matched at one junction end, which may reflect a read error. This chain links TRBV28 with TRBJ1-2, with 7 bases that match TRBD1. Germline CDR1 reads MDHEN; CDR2 reads SYDVKM. The CDR3 has 12 residues. For the CDR3, the DNA is TGTGCCAGCAGTTTTAAAGGGCAGGGGGTTTCCTTC. Its translation is CASSFKGQGVSF.

The CDR3 DNA sequence: TGTGCCAGCAGGGGGACTAGGCATGAGCAGTTCTTC. Translating it yields CASRGTRHEQFF. The V gene is TRBV28, the J gene TRBJ2-1; 8 bases align to TRBD2. V was clipped by 6 bases and J by 8 bases; unmatched bases: 3. The CDR3 has 12 amino acids. Germline assignment: CDR1 MDHEN and CDR2 SYDVKM.

The V call is TRBV6-6, the J call TRBJ1-4; tentatively, D is TRBD1 (6 bases). Germline assignment: CDR1 MNHNY and CDR2 SVGAGI (reference sequence). Trimming pared 6 bases from V and 10 bases from J, leaving 24 bases between. CDR3 length equals 16 residues. CDR3 nucleotides: TGTGCCAGCAGCGGTAGGGACATTCAACCTACGGGAAAACTGTTTTTT. Translation gives CASSGRDIQPTGKLFF.

This chain joins TRBV4-2 and TRBJ2-4; D perhaps matches TRBD2 (7 bases). Looked up from germline, CDR1 is LGHNA and CDR2 is YNFKEQ. The length of the CDR3 is 15 residues. V lost 0 bases to trimming and J lost 10 bases, with 16 bases between them. CDR3 nucleotides: TGTGCCAGCAGCCAAGATCCAGGGGAAGCGGGGATTCAGTACTTC. It is translated as CASSQDPGEAGIQYF.

The V call is TRBV18, the J call TRBJ1-1; D gene unclear. Per germline, CDR1 KGHSH and CDR2 LQKENI. V lost 2 bases and J lost 4, with 11 bases in between. The length of the CDR3 is 14 residues. The CDR3 is CASSPTIEGTEAFF. The CDR3 nucleotides read TGTGCCAGCTCACCAACAATCGAGGGCACTGAAGCTTTCTTT.

The rearrangement uses TRBV2 and TRBJ2-1; a weak D match, TRBD2 (5 bases). The CDR3 extends over 15 amino acids. Trimming left V 7 bases short and J 1 base short, with 14 bases between. The germline V gene encodes CDR1 SNHLY and CDR2 FYNNEI. The CDR3 region has the DNA TGTGCCAGCAAAGGGTGGACTCGATCCTACAATGAGCAGTTCTTC. Encoded protein: CASKGWTRSYNEQFF.

The chain has TRBV29-1 and TRBJ2-1; TRBD2 aligns across 9 bases. The ends lost 7 bases at V and 9 bases at J; junction bases unmatched: 10. CDR3 size: 13 residues. From germline, CDR1 is SQVTM and CDR2 ANQGSEA. The CDR3 sequence is CSARTSAVGEQFF. The CDR3 coding sequence is TGCAGCGCCCGGACTAGCGCTGTAGGTGAGCAGTTCTTC.

This clone appeared a single time. The junction differs from germline at one of its ends, possibly a read error. The V gene is TRBV11-2, the J gene TRBJ2-1; 8 bases are shared with TRBD2. The CDR3 totals 17 residues. The germline CDR1 and CDR2 sequences are SGHAT and FQNNGV. CDR3 in amino acids: CASILGAGGTSYNEQFF. CDR3 bases: TGTGCCAGCATCTTAGGGGCGGGAGGTACGTCCTACAATGAGCAGTTCTTC.

The genes are TRBV2 and TRBJ1-2; D is ambiguous. Trimming pared 4 bases from V and 4 bases from J, leaving 10 bases between. The CDR3 is made up of 13 amino acids. CDR1 and CDR2 (germline): SNHLY, FYNNEI. In nucleotides, the CDR3 is TGTGCCAGCAGTGTTGGCAGATCCTATGGCTACACCTTC. Encoded protein: CASSVGRSYGYTF.

The CDR3 loop reads CASRRKSIGGEQFF. CDR3 nucleotide sequence: TGTGCCAGCAGGAGGAAATCAATCGGAGGTGAGCAGTTCTTC. V and J are TRBV6-5 and TRBJ2-1, with D tentatively TRBD2 (5 bases). Germline V gene lookup returns CDR1 MNHEY and CDR2 SVGAGI. CDR3 size: 14 residues. V lost 6 bases, J lost 9 bases, and 18 bases lay in between.

Only one count was recorded for this clone. The CDR3 DNA reads as TGTGCCAGCACTCGGGACAGGGGTTCTGGGGCCAACGTCCTGACTTTC. This encodes CASTRDRGSGANVLTF. The chain recombines TRBV2 with TRBJ2-6; the match to TRBD1 covers 10 bases. The CDR3 has 16 residues. V lost 7 bases and J lost 1; bases outside the gene matches: 4. CDR1 and CDR2 from the germline V gene are SNHLY and FYNNEI.